A selection of T cell receptor beta chains follows, all from one sample in a study of tumor-infiltrating lymphocytes in primary liver carcinoma. Each CDR3 protein is one row after TCRdb ran MiXCR on the multiplex PCR reads. The data hold 95,000 to 100,000 distinct CDR3 sequences, with around two thirds observed a single time. Sequencing input: liver tumor tissue from sampling region 2. The receptors here all came from an older woman with primary liver carcinoma and hepatitis B virus infection. CDR3s include the opening cysteine and the closing phenylalanine or tryptophan. The order of the fields is clone size, D gene, V gene, J gene, CDR3 DNA, CDR3 protein. The D gene is left open where the match is weak. Only some rows state a clone size, as once, few, many or a class for expanded clones.

size: NA; D: TRBD2; V: TRBV6-2/TRBV6-3; J: TRBJ2-5; DNA: TGTGCCAGCAGTCACTTCTCTATAGCGGGAGCACAAGAGACCCAATATTTC; CDR3: CASSHFSIAGAQETQYF
size: NA; D: NA; V: TRBV29-1; J: TRBJ2-3; DNA: TGCAGCTTTGGTGCGCATAGCACAGATACGCAGTATTTT; CDR3: CSFGAHSTDTQYF
size: NA; D: TRBD2; V: TRBV9; J: TRBJ2-2; DNA: TGTGCCAGCAGCCCCCCTGGGGCTAGCGGTAACACCGGGGAGCTGTTTTTC; CDR3: CASSPPGASGNTGELFF
size: NA; D: NA; V: TRBV12-3/TRBV12-4; J: TRBJ2-2; DNA: TGTGCCAGCAGTCCTCTATCCTGTGGGGCCTCCGATCACGGGGAGCTGTTTTTT; CDR3: CASSPLSCGASDHGELFF
size: once; D: NA; V: TRBV30; J: TRBJ1-4; DNA: TGTGTCCGGAGTAAAATGGACAGCGAAAAACTGTTTTTT; CDR3: CVRSKMDSEKLFF
size: NA; D: TRBD1; V: TRBV12-3/TRBV12-4; J: TRBJ2-1; DNA: TGTACCAGCAGTTCGTACAGGGGAGTGGGGTACACAAGCTCCTACAATGAGCAGTTCTTC; CDR3: CTSSSYRGVGYTSSYNEQFF
size: once; D: NA; V: TRBV4-1; J: TRBJ1-2; DNA: TGCGCCAGCAGCCAAGGCGTGGTAGTCTATGGCTACACCTTC; CDR3: CASSQGVVVYGYTF
size: NA; D: NA; V: TRBV29-1; J: TRBJ2-7; DNA: TGCAGCGTTAGGGCAGTATTCTACGAGCAGTACTTC; CDR3: CSVRAVFYEQYF
size: NA; D: NA; V: TRBV20-1; J: TRBJ1-6; DNA: TGCAGTGGTAGGAGGGAGGGGAATTCACCCCTCCACTTT; CDR3: CSGRREGNSPLHF
size: many; D: TRBD1; V: TRBV5-1; J: TRBJ1-3; DNA: TGTGCCAGCAGCTCGGGACAGGGAAACACCATATATTTT; CDR3: CASSSGQGNTIYF
size: NA; D: NA; V: TRBV5-6; J: TRBJ2-1; DNA: TGTGCCAGTAGCTTAATCTGGAGTCCGGTTAATGAGCAGTTCTTC; CDR3: CASSLIWSPVNEQFF
size: NA; D: TRBD1; V: TRBV28; J: TRBJ1-5; DNA: TGTGCCATCCACAGGGGGAGCAATCGGCCCCAGCATTTT; CDR3: CAIHRGSNRPQHF
size: few; D: TRBD1; V: TRBV2; J: TRBJ1-5; DNA: TGTGCCAGCAGTGCGACAGGGTTCGGTCAGCCCCAGCATTTT; CDR3: CASSATGFGQPQHF
size: few; D: NA; V: TRBV11-2; J: TRBJ2-7; DNA: TGTGCCAGCAGCTTAACCGACGGAGCCTACGAGCAGTACTTC; CDR3: CASSLTDGAYEQYF
size: many; D: NA; V: TRBV4-1; J: TRBJ2-5; DNA: TGCGCCAGCAGCCGATCCCCCCAGGCAGCGCAAGAGACCCAGTACTTC; CDR3: CASSRSPQAAQETQYF
size: NA; D: NA; V: TRBV5-1; J: TRBJ2-7; DNA: TGCGCCAGCAGCCCAGAGCTCTTCCAGACCTACGAGCAGCACTTC; CDR3: CASSPELFQTYEQHF
size: many; D: NA; V: TRBV10-1; J: TRBJ1-2; DNA: TGCGCCAGCAGTGAGTCGAGAAGGGGCCCATCGGGAACCTTC; CDR3: CASSESRRGPSGTF
size: many; D: NA; V: TRBV6-5; J: TRBJ1-1; DNA: TGTGCCAGCAGTCGACAGATTCCTCGGGACACTGAAGCTTTCTTT; CDR3: CASSRQIPRDTEAFF
size: NA; D: TRBD2; V: TRBV11-2; J: TRBJ2-7; DNA: TGTGCCAGCAGCCCCAGAACGGGAGGCGGCTACGATCAGTACTTC; CDR3: CASSPRTGGGYDQYF
size: NA; D: TRBD2; V: TRBV29-1; J: TRBJ2-1; DNA: TGCAGCGTTAAAGTCCTCGGGACTAGAGACTCCTACAATGAGCAGTTCTTC; CDR3: CSVKVLGTRDSYNEQFF
size: NA; D: TRBD2; V: TRBV11-2; J: TRBJ2-7; DNA: TGTGTCAGCAGCTTAACTAGCGAGAGCGAGCAGTATTTC; CDR3: CVSSLTSESEQYF
size: once; D: TRBD2; V: TRBV12-3/TRBV12-4; J: TRBJ2-1; DNA: TGTGCCAGCAGCCGGGGGGTGGCCGATCAGAATGAGCAGTTCTTC; CDR3: CASSRGVADQNEQFF
size: NA; D: TRBD1; V: TRBV10-2; J: TRBJ1-1; DNA: TGCTCCAACATCGATCCCGGGACAGCTGAAGCTTTCTTT; CDR3: CSNIDPGTAEAFF
size: once; D: TRBD1; V: TRBV11-2; J: TRBJ2-5; DNA: TGTGTCAGCAGCTTACAGGGGATGGAGACCCAGTACTTC; CDR3: CVSSLQGMETQYF
size: NA; D: TRBD2; V: TRBV11-2; J: TRBJ2-1; DNA: TGTGCCAGCAGCTACGGAACTAGCGGGTTTAACAATGAGCAGTTCTTC; CDR3: CASSYGTSGFNNEQFF
size: many; D: NA; V: TRBV6-1; J: TRBJ1-1; DNA: TGTGCCAGCAGTTCTTACAGAGACACTGAAGCTTTCTTT; CDR3: CASSSYRDTEAFF
size: NA; D: TRBD2; V: TRBV11-2; J: TRBJ2-1; DNA: TGTGCCGGCAGCACGAGACTAGCGGGAGTGCCGGGGGATGAGCAGTTCTTC; CDR3: CAGSTRLAGVPGDEQFF
size: many; D: TRBD1; V: TRBV28; J: TRBJ2-7; DNA: TGTGCCAGCACGGTGCAGGGGGCGGGGTACGAGCAGTACTTC; CDR3: CASTVQGAGYEQYF
size: medium-sized; D: NA; V: TRBV11-2; J: TRBJ2-2; DNA: TGTGCCAGCAGCTTAGAAGTGGCCGGGGAGCTGTTTTTT; CDR3: CASSLEVAGELFF
size: many; D: NA; V: TRBV29-1; J: TRBJ1-1; DNA: TGCAGCGTTGTTAGAAGATCTTCGGAAGGGGGGCCTAAAAGCACTGAAGCTTTCTTT; CDR3: CSVVRRSSEGGPKSTEAFF
size: many; D: NA; V: TRBV6-2/TRBV6-3; J: TRBJ1-1; DNA: TGTGCCAGCCACAGACAGAACACTGAAGCTTTCTTT; CDR3: CASHRQNTEAFF
size: many; D: NA; V: TRBV7-9; J: TRBJ1-1; DNA: TGTGCCAGCAGCCTGACAAGGGGCAACACTGAAGCTTTCTTT; CDR3: CASSLTRGNTEAFF
size: few; D: NA; V: TRBV7-9; J: TRBJ1-1; DNA: TGTGCCGTTTTTAGGGGTGTCATGAACACTGAAGCTTTCTTT; CDR3: CAVFRGVMNTEAFF
size: few; D: TRBD2; V: TRBV11-2; J: TRBJ2-5; DNA: TGTACCAGCAGCTACTCCCGTGTTAGCGGGAGAGAGACCCAATACTTC; CDR3: CTSSYSRVSGRETQYF
size: NA; D: NA; V: TRBV5-1; J: TRBJ2-1; DNA: TGCGCCAGCAGTACAGGGACTGAGTCGTACAATGAGCAGTTCTTC; CDR3: CASSTGTESYNEQFF
size: many; D: TRBD2; V: TRBV6-2/TRBV6-3; J: TRBJ2-2; DNA: TGTGCCAGCAGTTATCCTAGCGGGAGGGCCAAGGGGGAGCTGTTTTTT; CDR3: CASSYPSGRAKGELFF
size: NA; D: NA; V: TRBV6-5; J: TRBJ2-2; DNA: TGTGCCAGCAGTACGAAAAGGGGAGGAGATGGCACCGTGGAGATGTTTTTT; CDR3: CASSTKRGGDGTVEMFF
size: many; D: NA; V: TRBV29-1; J: TRBJ2-3; DNA: TGCAGCGTCTCCGGGACCGTCCCTCTCACAGATACGCAGTATTTT; CDR3: CSVSGTVPLTDTQYF
size: NA; D: NA; V: TRBV29-1; J: TRBJ2-6; DNA: TGCAGCCCAGAGTACACGGCCCCCGGTTCTGGGGCCAACGTCCTGACTTTT; CDR3: CSPEYTAPGSGANVLTF
size: many; D: TRBD2; V: TRBV5-6; J: TRBJ2-5; DNA: TGTGCCAGCAGCTTGCGGCTAGCGGGCGGACAAGAGACCCAGTACTTC; CDR3: CASSLRLAGGQETQYF